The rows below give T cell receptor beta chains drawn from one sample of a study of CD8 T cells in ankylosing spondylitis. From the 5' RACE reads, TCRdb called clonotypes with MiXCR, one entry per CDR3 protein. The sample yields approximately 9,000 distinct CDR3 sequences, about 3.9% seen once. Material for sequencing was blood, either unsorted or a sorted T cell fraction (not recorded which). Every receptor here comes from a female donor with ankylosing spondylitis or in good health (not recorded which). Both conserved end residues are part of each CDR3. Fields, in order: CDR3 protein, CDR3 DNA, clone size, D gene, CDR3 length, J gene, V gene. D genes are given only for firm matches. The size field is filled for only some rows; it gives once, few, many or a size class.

CASSVEAVNTEAFF TGTGCCAGCAGCGTGGAGGCGGTGAACACTGAAGCTTTCTTT many . 14 TRBJ1-1 TRBV9
CASSPRTGLNTEAFF TGTGCCAGCAGCCCACGGACAGGTTTGAACACTGAAGCTTTCTTT many TRBD1 15 TRBJ1-1 TRBV9
CASSPRGGQGTYEQYF TGTGCCAGCAGCCCGAGGGGGGGACAGGGGACCTACGAGCAGTACTTC medium-sized TRBD1 16 TRBJ2-7 TRBV9
CASTRQGISLSETQYF TGTGCCAGCACCCGACAGGGGATCTCGTTGAGTGAGACCCAGTACTTC many TRBD1 16 TRBJ2-5 TRBV9
CASSVEAVYNEQFF TGTGCCAGCAGCGTAGAGGCTGTATACAATGAGCAGTTCTTC medium-sized . 14 TRBJ2-1 TRBV9
CASSAGRSYEQYF TGTGCCAGCAGCGCTGGACGTTCCTACGAGCAGTACTTC many . 13 TRBJ2-7 TRBV9
CASSVDTLRNTGELFF TGTGCCAGCAGCGTAGATACCCTAAGGAACACCGGGGAGCTGTTTTTT many . 16 TRBJ2-2 TRBV9
CASGTIRGELFF TGTGCCAGCGGGACCATTAGGGGGGAGCTGTTTTTT medium-sized . 12 TRBJ2-2 TRBV9
CASSVKAGGPWGTDTQYF TGTGCCAGCAGCGTTAAAGCGGGGGGGCCGTGGGGCACAGATACGCAGTATTTT many TRBD2 18 TRBJ2-3 TRBV9
CASSVWPVVGETQYF TGTGCCAGCAGCGTGTGGCCGGTGGTGGGAGAGACCCAGTACTTC many . 15 TRBJ2-5 TRBV9
CASSKGQGIPNEKLFF TGTGCCAGCAGCAAAGGACAGGGGATCCCTAATGAAAAACTGTTTTTT many TRBD1 16 TRBJ1-4 TRBV9
CASTLTGVMNTEAFF TGTGCCAGCACCCTGACAGGGGTTATGAACACTGAAGCTTTCTTT medium-sized TRBD1 15 TRBJ1-1 TRBV9
CASSVDRGAGEQYF TGTGCCAGCAGCGTAGACCGGGGGGCGGGCGAGCAGTACTTC many . 14 TRBJ2-7 TRBV9
CASSAKYSTGELFF TGTGCCAGCAGCGCAAAATATTCCACCGGGGAGCTGTTTTTT many . 14 TRBJ2-2 TRBV9
CASSVTPGQGYEQYF TGTGCCAGCAGCGTGACGCCGGGACAGGGCTACGAGCAGTACTTC few TRBD1 15 TRBJ2-7 TRBV9
CASSGRLDLSYNEQFF TGTGCCAGCAGCGGGCGACTCGACCTCTCCTACAATGAGCAGTTCTTC many . 16 TRBJ2-1 TRBV9
CASSRGGSSGNTIYF TGTGCCAGCAGTAGGGGGGGCAGCTCTGGAAACACCATATATTTT . . 15 TRBJ1-3 TRBV9
CASSVARGYNEQFF TGTGCCAGCAGCGTAGCTCGGGGGTACAATGAGCAGTTCTTC many . 14 TRBJ2-1 TRBV9
CASSPRDRGAEAFF TGTGCCAGCTCCCCCAGGGACAGGGGTGCTGAAGCTTTCTTT many TRBD1 14 TRBJ1-1 TRBV9
CASSANRVAGELFF TGTGCCAGCAGCGCAAACAGGGTGGCCGGGGAGCTGTTTTTT medium-sized . 14 TRBJ2-2 TRBV9
CASSSRRGAGETQYF TGTGCCAGCAGTTCCAGAAGGGGGGCCGGAGAGACCCAGTACTTC many . 15 TRBJ2-5 TRBV9
CASSSRGSYEQYF TGTGCCAGCAGCTCCCGCGGGTCCTACGAGCAGTACTTC few . 13 TRBJ2-7 TRBV9
CASSVRRDRGDIYNEQFF TGTGCCAGCAGCGTCAGGCGGGACAGGGGTGATATCTACAATGAGCAGTTCTTC many TRBD1 18 TRBJ2-1 TRBV9
CASSVAQGGVYEQYF TGTGCCAGCAGCGTAGCCCAGGGTGGGGTTTACGAGCAGTACTTC medium-sized . 15 TRBJ2-7 TRBV9
CASSVNRMNTGELFF TGTGCCAGCAGCGTGAACAGAATGAACACCGGGGAGCTGTTTTTT . . 15 TRBJ2-2 TRBV9
CASSGGEAEAFF TGTGCCAGCAGCGGTGGAGAGGCTGAAGCTTTCTTT medium-sized . 12 TRBJ1-1 TRBV9
CASSVDGTAPYEQYF TGTGCCAGCAGCGTAGATGGGACAGCCCCCTACGAGCAGTACTTC many TRBD1 15 TRBJ2-7 TRBV9
CASSVGGIVKDTQYF TGTGCCAGCAGCGTCGGCGGCATAGTTAAAGATACGCAGTATTTT . . 15 TRBJ2-3 TRBV9
CASSPDGRAYEQYF TGTGCCAGCAGCCCAGACGGCAGGGCCTACGAGCAGTACTTC many . 14 TRBJ2-7 TRBV9
CASSPERPGGQETQYF TGTGCCAGCAGCCCAGAACGACCGGGGGGGCAAGAGACCCAGTACTTC few TRBD2 16 TRBJ2-5 TRBV9
CASSVWGAAYNEQFF TGTGCCAGCAGCGTGTGGGGGGCCGCGTACAATGAGCAGTTCTTC many . 15 TRBJ2-1 TRBV9
CASSLWDRNTGELFF TGTGCCAGCAGCCTATGGGACAGGAACACCGGGGAGCTGTTTTTT many TRBD1 15 TRBJ2-2 TRBV9
CASSVPTGGLSTGANVLTF TGTGCCAGCAGCGTCCCGACAGGGGGACTTTCCACGGGGGCCAACGTCCTGACTTTC many TRBD1 19 TRBJ2-6 TRBV9